The 16 T cell receptor beta chains below were found in one sample sequenced in a study. Clones were read by immunoSEQ multiplex PCR, and TCRdb kept only the in-frame ones, dropping some. The sample consists of some 68,000 clones, around 93% of them appearing once. The sequenced material came from PBMCs. The source is a man between 35 and 55 years old with rheumatoid arthritis.

The chain recombines TRBV13 with TRBJ2-7; TRBD1 matches at 9 bases. Unmatched junction bases numbered 11, after V lost 4 bases and J lost 7 bases. This CDR3 region has 15 residues. From germline, CDR1 is PRHDT and CDR2 FYEKMQ (reference sequence). The CDR3, as DNA: TGTGCCAGCAGCTCGCCCCGGGACAGGGTTCTGGAGCAGTACTTC. Protein sequence: CASSSPRDRVLEQYF.

With respect to this clone: At one end the junction does not follow the germline gene, possibly because of a read error. The chain couples TRBV5-4 to TRBJ2-7, with D uncertain. Germline values: CDR1 SGHNT, CDR2 YYREEE (reference sequence). This CDR3 is 14 amino acids long. CDR3 in amino acids: CASSLRSSRDMGCF. The DNA for the CDR3 is TGTGCCAGCAGCCTACGAAGCAGTCGAGATATGGGGTGTTTC.

This chain joins TRBV30 and TRBJ1-5; 7 positions agree with TRBD1. Germline V gene data show CDR1 as GTSNPN and CDR2 as SVGIG (reference sequence). The ends lost 1 base at V and 3 bases at J; junction bases unmatched: 6. The CDR3 sequence is 15 residues long. CDR3 sequence (DNA): TGTGCCTGGAGTGGACGACAGGGAGACAATCAGCCCCAGCATTTT. This sequence encodes CAWSGRQGDNQPQHF.

This chain joins TRBV6-5 and TRBJ2-2, with TRBD1 identical over 8 bases. This CDR3 is built from 15 residues. V shed 4 bases and J 4 bases; nucleotides not matched to a gene: 5. Germline V CDR1 and CDR2: MNHEY, SVGAGI. CDR3 protein: CASSSGTGVTGELFF. The CDR3 nucleotides are TGTGCCAGCAGTTCGGGGACAGGAGTCACCGGGGAGCTGTTTTTT.

The chain employs TRBV11-3 and TRBJ2-7; 8 bases fit TRBD1. The length of the CDR3 is 14 residues. V shed 4 bases, J shed 6 bases, and the junction held 8 bases outside the gene matches. CDR1 and CDR2 from the germline V gene are SGHNT and YENEEA. The CDR3 DNA is TGTGCCAGCAGCTCCCGACAGGGGAATGGCGAGCAGTACTTC. It translates to CASSSRQGNGEQYF.

The J gene is TRBJ2-2, the V gene TRBV5-1; D is uncertain. The germline V and J ends were trimmed by 4 bases and 5 bases, with 12 bases remaining between them. CDR3 length equals 14 residues. CDR1 is SGHRS and CDR2 is YFSETQ in the germline V gene. The CDR3 here is CASSVRLRTGELFF. The CDR3 DNA is TGCGCCAGCAGCGTTCGACTGAGAACCGGGGAGCTGTTTTTT.

The chain's CDR3 is CASSLQGGYEQYF. CDR3 sequence (DNA): TGTGCCAGCAGCTTACAGGGGGGCTACGAGCAGTACTTC. The V and J genes are TRBV7-9 and TRBJ2-7; D possibly corresponds to TRBD1 (7 bases). This CDR3 comprises 13 residues. Germline CDR1 and CDR2: SEHNR and FQNEAQ (reference sequence). The V end lost 2 bases, the J end lost 3 bases, and 8 bases lay between the germline ends.

CDR3 sequence reads: CASTLLSNTEAFF. Here the CDR3 DNA reads TGTGCCAGCACTCTCCTTTCGAACACTGAAGCTTTCTTT. V and J are TRBV12-3 or TRBV12-4 and TRBJ1-1; no definite D call. The CDR3 length is 13 residues. The V and J ends lost 7 bases and 1 base respectively, with 10 bases between them.

This clone has only one observation. The V gene is TRBV3-1 (or the pseudogene TRBV3-2), the J gene TRBJ1-2, with D maybe TRBD1 (6 bases). The CDR3 runs 14 residues. Trimming pared 0 bases from V and 3 bases from J, leaving 8 bases between. CDR1 is LGHDT, CDR2 YNNKEL, per germline (reference sequence). CDR3 coding DNA: TGTGCCAGCAGCCAAGAAAAGGGGGACTATGGCTACACCTTC. It codes for CASSQEKGDYGYTF.

V is TRBV24-1 and J is TRBJ2-7, with 8 bases fitting TRBD1. The ends lost 4 bases at V and 4 bases at J; junction bases unmatched: 2. CDR1 KGHDR and CDR2 SFDVKD come from the germline V gene. This CDR3 is 13 amino acids long. The DNA of the CDR3 is TGTGCCACCAGTGAAACAGGGGGGTACGAGCAGTACTTC. Translated: CATSETGGYEQYF.

V and J are TRBV5-1 and TRBJ1-1; D ambiguous. The CDR3 is made up of 12 amino acids. The V end was cut by 2 bases, the J end by 5 bases, with 7 bases between. The germline V gene has CDR1 SGHRS and CDR2 YFSETQ. CDR3 protein: CASSLVGTEAFF. CDR3 nucleotides: TGCGCCAGCAGCTTAGTGGGGACTGAAGCTTTCTTT.

The rearrangement uses TRBV5-8 and TRBJ1-1, with no clear D. Trimming removed 0 bases at V and 7 bases at J, with 19 bases between. Germline V gene lookup returns CDR1 SGHTS and CDR2 YDEGEE. This CDR3 spans 16 amino acids. CDR3 nucleotides: TGTGCCAGCAGCTTGGGACACTTAAAGGACCGGGTTGAAGCTTTCTTT. Translation: CASSLGHLKDRVEAFF.

This chain links TRBV6-2 or TRBV6-3 with TRBJ1-1; 7 bases fit TRBD1. Germline CDR1 reads MNHEY; CDR2 reads SVGEGT. The CDR3 runs to 14 residues. The ends lost 7 bases at V and 6 bases at J; junction bases unmatched: 11. CDR3 coding DNA: TGTGCCAGCACCCCAACAGGGGAAGGGCCTGAAGCTTTCTTT. As protein: CASTPTGEGPEAFF.

V and J are TRBV5-1 and TRBJ2-7, with 9 bases matching TRBD1. CDR1 and CDR2 from the germline V gene are SGHRS and YFSETQ. V lost 0 bases, J lost 2 bases, and 3 bases stayed unmatched. The CDR3 loop spans 15 amino acids. The CDR3, as DNA: TGCGCCAGCAGCTTGGGGGACAGGGTCGCCTACGAGCAGTACTTC. This codes for CASSLGDRVAYEQYF.

This sequence joins TRBV19 and TRBJ2-1; TRBD2 is a possible D gene (6 bases). Germline CDR1 is LNHDA and CDR2 is SQIVND (reference sequence). The CDR3 runs to 16 residues. V was pared by 7 bases and J by 0 bases, with 16 bases between. The CDR3 DNA is TGTGCCAGTACTGACTTAGCGGCTGACTCCTACAATGAGCAGTTCTTC. Protein product: CASTDLAADSYNEQFF.

This chain connects TRBV5-6 to TRBJ1-1, with D unclear. Germline CDR1 is SGHDT and CDR2 is YYEEEE. V lost 2 bases and J lost 1, with 6 bases in between. This CDR3 has 13 residues. The CDR3 nucleotides read TGTGCCAGCAGCTTCGGACGGAACACTGAAGCTTTCTTT. It yields the protein CASSFGRNTEAFF.